Below, one T cell receptor beta chain is given with its context. Libraries were prepared by immunoSEQ multiplex PCR; TCRdb keeps only in-frame clonotypes and omits some of them. There are tens of thousands of clones in the sample; around 87% occur only once, and 10% to 15% lies in the top ten. Trimming shortened V by 4 bases and J by 3 bases, and 6 bases separated the two germline ends. The CDR3 spans 12 residues. The data belong to a study of blood T cell repertoires in COVID-19. The chain links TRBV12-3 or TRBV12-4 to TRBJ2-5; D remains unclear. The clonotype comes from a human donor in a cohort sampled during active COVID-19. The donor label of this sample is uncertain. The sequencing input was peripheral blood. The CDR3 coding sequence is TGTGCCAGCAGTTCTAATGAAGAGACCCAGTACTTC. Amino acid sequence: CASSSNEETQYF.